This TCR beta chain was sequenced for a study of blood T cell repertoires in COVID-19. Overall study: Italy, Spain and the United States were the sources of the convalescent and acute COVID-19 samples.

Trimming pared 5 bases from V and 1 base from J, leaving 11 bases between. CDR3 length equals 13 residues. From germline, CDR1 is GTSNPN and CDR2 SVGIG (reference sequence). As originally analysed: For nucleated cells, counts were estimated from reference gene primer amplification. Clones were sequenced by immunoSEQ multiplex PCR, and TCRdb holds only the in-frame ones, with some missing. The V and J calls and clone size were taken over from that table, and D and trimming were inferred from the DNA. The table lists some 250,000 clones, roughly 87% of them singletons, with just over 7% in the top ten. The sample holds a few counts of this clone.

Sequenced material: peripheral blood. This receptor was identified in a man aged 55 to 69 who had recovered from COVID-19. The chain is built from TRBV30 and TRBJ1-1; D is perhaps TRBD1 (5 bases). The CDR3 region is CAWGGRWNTEAFF. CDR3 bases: TGTGCCTGGGGGGGGAGATGGAACACTGAAGCTTTCTTT.